The 14 T cell receptor beta chains below come from one sample, sequenced in a study of blood T cell repertoires in COVID-19. The data were produced by immunoSEQ multiplex PCR, yet TCRdb's version contains in-frame clones alone and is incomplete. The sample has about 140,000 clones, about three quarters seen once. The material sequenced was peripheral blood. All receptors derive from an elderly man with acute or convalescent COVID-19.

In DNA, the CDR3 is TGTGCCAGCAGTCCGTGGGGGCAGGGGCGAGAAGCTTTCTTT. Translating gives CASSPWGQGREAFF. The rearrangement uses TRBV6-2 or TRBV6-3 and TRBJ1-1; maybe TRBD1 (6 bases). The CDR3 has 14 amino acids. Germline loops: CDR1 MNHEY, CDR2 SVGEGT. Trimming shortened V by 5 bases and J by 8 bases, and 18 bases separated the two germline ends.

V and J are TRBV30 and TRBJ2-7, with D perhaps TRBD1 (5 bases). Trimming shortened V by 1 base and J by 5 bases, and 12 bases separated the two germline ends. CDR1 GTSNPN and CDR2 SVGIG come from the germline V gene (reference sequence). The CDR3 is made up of 13 amino acids. The CDR3 nucleotides read TGTGCCTGGAGTGGATCGAGACAGCACGAGCAGTACTTC. Translating gives CAWSGSRQHEQYF.

The chain links TRBV3-1 (or the pseudogene TRBV3-2) to TRBJ2-1; D might be TRBD1 (6 bases). The germline CDR1 and CDR2 sequences are LGHDT and YNNKEL (reference sequence). This CDR3 is built from 15 residues. Between the trimmed V and J ends, which lost 5 bases and 3 bases, there was a span of 14 bases. The CDR3 spells CASSSRDKLYNEQFF. As DNA, the CDR3 is TGTGCCAGCAGCTCCCGGGACAAGCTCTACAATGAGCAGTTCTTC.

The chain recombines TRBV9 with TRBJ2-6; D remains unclear. Germline-derived CDR1 and CDR2 are SGDLS and YYNGEE. This CDR3 has 15 amino acids. The V end was cut by 1 base, the J end by 0 bases, with 5 bases between. The CDR3 DNA reads TGTGCCAGCAGCGTACAAAACTCTGGGGCCAACGTCCTGACTTTC. Translating it yields CASSVQNSGANVLTF.

This clone was counted a few times. The CDR3 DNA sequence: TGTGCCATCAGTGAGTCGCCGGACAGGAGGAACTCTGGAAACACCATATATTTT. It specifies CAISESPDRRNSGNTIYF. The J gene is TRBJ1-3, the V gene TRBV10-3; 7 positions match TRBD1. Losses at the gene ends were 0 bases for V and 0 bases for J; bases not matched to a gene: 8. Germline V gene sequence: CDR1 ENHRY, CDR2 SYGVKD. The CDR3 extends over 18 amino acids.

The chain employs TRBV5-4 and TRBJ2-2; D remains ambiguous. V lost 1 base and J lost 0, with 7 bases in between. The CDR3 runs 15 residues. Per germline, CDR1 SGHNT and CDR2 YYREEE (reference sequence). CDR3 sequence (DNA): TGTGCCAGCAGCTTGTGGGCAGCGAACACCGGGGAGCTGTTTTTT. It is translated as CASSLWAANTGELFF.

The chain carries TRBV4-3 and TRBJ2-5; D possibly corresponds to TRBD2 (6 bases). The CDR3 sequence is 16 residues long. The V gene lost 2 bases and the J gene lost 5 bases, with 18 bases spanning the gap. Germline V gives CDR1 LGHNA, CDR2 YSLEER. CDR3 DNA: TGCGCCAGCAGCCAATCACGGGACTCCCTTGCCGAGACCCAGTACTTC. Translating it yields CASSQSRDSLAETQYF.

The chain employs TRBV5-6 and TRBJ1-1; TRBD1 is a possible D gene (5 bases). V was cut by 1 base and J by 7 bases, with 8 bases left in between. The CDR3 length is 12 residues. Germline values: CDR1 SGHDT, CDR2 YYEEEE. This CDR3 reads CASSLIGGEAFF. In DNA form, the CDR3 reads TGTGCCAGCAGCTTGATCGGGGGTGAAGCTTTCTTT.

This clone was observed at least ten times. The chain employs TRBV29-1 and TRBJ1-2, with 7 bases identical to TRBD1. This CDR3 spans 13 amino acids. With V trimmed by 6 bases and J by 4 bases, 8 bases remained unmatched. The germline V gene encodes CDR1 SQVTM and CDR2 ANQGSEA. The CDR3 reads CSVKWTGSYGYTF. CDR3 bases: TGCAGCGTCAAATGGACAGGCTCCTATGGCTACACCTTC. The full variable domain, its missing parts supplied by reference TRBV29-1 and TRBJ1-2, is SAVISQKPSRDICQRGTSLTIQCQVDSQVTMMFWYRQQPGQSLTLIATANQGSEATYESGFVIDKFPISRPNLTFSTLTVSNMSPEDSSIYLCSVKWTGSYGYTFGSGTRLTVV.

This chain connects TRBV27 to TRBJ2-7, with a tentative D call TRBD2 (7 bases). The ends were cut back, 5 bases at V and 3 bases at J, with 11 bases in the middle. This CDR3 is 13 amino acids long. Germline CDR1 and CDR2: MNHEY and SMNVEV (reference sequence). For the CDR3, the DNA is TGTGCCAGCAGTAGGGGGGGAATCTACGAGCAGTACTTC. It is translated as CASSRGGIYEQYF.

J is TRBJ2-3 and V is TRBV7-9, with D possibly TRBD2 on 5 matching bases. V lost 2 bases, J lost 8 bases, and 8 bases lay in between. CDR1 is SEHNR and CDR2 is FQNEAQ in the germline V gene (reference sequence). The CDR3 runs to 12 residues. CDR3 nucleotide sequence: TGTGCCAGCAGCTTACAGGACTTTACGCAGTATTTT. It yields the protein CASSLQDFTQYF.

The J gene is TRBJ2-7, the V gene TRBV6-5, with 10 bases that match TRBD1. Germline CDR1 is MNHEY and CDR2 is SVGAGI. The CDR3 is 15 residues long. V trimming: 0 bases; J trimming: 9 bases; junction bases outside the gene matches: 8. CDR3 sequence reads: CASSYSSRQGAVQYF. The CDR3 coding sequence is TGTGCCAGCAGTTACTCGTCCAGACAGGGGGCTGTGCAGTACTTC.

The V and J genes are TRBV7-9 and TRBJ1-1; tentatively, D is TRBD1 (5 bases). Germline V gene sequence: CDR1 SEHNR, CDR2 FQNEAQ (reference sequence). The germline V and J ends were trimmed by 0 bases and 1 base, with 6 bases remaining between them. The CDR3 runs 14 residues. CDR3 in DNA: TGTGCCAGCAGCTTAGCGGGGGGGAACACTGAAGCTTTCTTT. Its protein is CASSLAGGNTEAFF.

The sample holds one count of this clone. V gene TRBV19 combines with J gene TRBJ2-7, with 7 bases aligning to TRBD1. Germline V lookup: CDR1 LNHDA, CDR2 SQIVND (reference sequence). The junction had 12 bases not matched to a gene; V was cut back by 6 bases and J by 4 bases. CDR3 length equals 15 residues. Written as DNA, the CDR3 is TGTGCCAGTAGAACGACAGGGTCCGATGGGTACGAGCAGTACTTC. Translating gives CASRTTGSDGYEQYF.